This T cell receptor beta chain was retrieved from a study of shared clonotypes between healthy human individuals. Memory CD4+ cells were the fraction left after CD45RA+ naive selection. Libraries were prepared by immunoSEQ multiplex PCR; TCRdb keeps only in-frame clonotypes and omits some of them. The sample includes 950,000 to 1,200,000 clones, about 80% of them seen just once. The CDR3 contains 14 residues. With 5 bases clipped from V and 1 base from J, the junction kept 4 bases outside the gene matches. CDR1 and CDR2 (germline): MNHEY, SVGAGI. The receptor was isolated from a young man in good health. Some clones in this sample may be carry-over from other donors' samples. This chain uses TRBV6-5 with TRBJ2-7; 8 positions agree with TRBD1. The material sequenced was memory CD4+ T cells from PBMCs. Regarding subset: CD45RA-negative fraction. The CDR3 protein is CASSRYRGSYEQYF. CDR3 nucleotides: TGTGCCAGCAGTCGATACAGGGGGTCCTACGAGCAGTACTTC.